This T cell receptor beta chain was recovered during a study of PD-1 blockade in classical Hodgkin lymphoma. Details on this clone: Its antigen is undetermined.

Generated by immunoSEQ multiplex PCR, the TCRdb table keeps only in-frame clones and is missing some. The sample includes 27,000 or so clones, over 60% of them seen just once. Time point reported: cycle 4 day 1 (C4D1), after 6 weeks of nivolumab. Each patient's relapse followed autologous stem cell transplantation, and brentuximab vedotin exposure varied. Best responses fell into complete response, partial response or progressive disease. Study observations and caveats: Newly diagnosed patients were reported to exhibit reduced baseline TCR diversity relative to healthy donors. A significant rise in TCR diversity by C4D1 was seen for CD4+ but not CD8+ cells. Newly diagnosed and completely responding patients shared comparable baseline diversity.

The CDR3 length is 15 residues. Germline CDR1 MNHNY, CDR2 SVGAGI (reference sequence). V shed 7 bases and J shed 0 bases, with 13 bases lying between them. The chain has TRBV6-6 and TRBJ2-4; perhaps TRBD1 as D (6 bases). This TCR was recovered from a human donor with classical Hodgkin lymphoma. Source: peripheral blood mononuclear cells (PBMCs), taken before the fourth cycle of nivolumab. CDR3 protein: CASNQGSLAKNIQYF. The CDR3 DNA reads TGTGCCAGCAACCAGGGGTCACTAGCCAAAAACATTCAGTACTTC.